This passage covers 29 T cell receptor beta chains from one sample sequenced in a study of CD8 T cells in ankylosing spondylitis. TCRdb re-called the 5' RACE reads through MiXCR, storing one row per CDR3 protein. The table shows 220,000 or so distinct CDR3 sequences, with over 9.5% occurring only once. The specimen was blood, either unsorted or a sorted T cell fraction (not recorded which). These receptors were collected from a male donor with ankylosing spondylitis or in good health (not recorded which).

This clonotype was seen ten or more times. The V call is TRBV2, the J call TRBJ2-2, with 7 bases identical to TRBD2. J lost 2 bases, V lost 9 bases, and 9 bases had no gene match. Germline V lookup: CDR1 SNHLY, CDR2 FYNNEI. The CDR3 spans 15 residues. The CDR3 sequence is CARSPGAGNTGELFF. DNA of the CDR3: TGTGCCAGATCCCCAGGAGCGGGAAACACCGGGGAGCTGTTTTTT.

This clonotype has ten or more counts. The chain's CDR3 is CASSLSRDRAGTEAFF. The CDR3 nucleotides are TGTGCCAGCAGCTTAAGCCGGGACAGGGCGGGAACTGAAGCTTTCTTT. The chain couples TRBV7-3 to TRBJ1-1; TRBD1 matches at 9 bases. J gave up 5 bases and V 1 base, and 8 bases lay outside the gene matches. The CDR3 totals 16 residues. Germline CDR1 and CDR2: SGHTA and FQGTGA.

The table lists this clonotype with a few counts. The CDR3 reads CASSQDKVAGVDNEQFF. Here the CDR3 DNA reads TGTGCCAGCAGCCAAGACAAGGTAGCGGGGGTGGACAATGAGCAGTTCTTC. V gene TRBV3-1 combines with J gene TRBJ2-1; 9 bases are shared with TRBD2. The CDR3 is made up of 17 amino acids. The ends lost 0 bases at V and 5 bases at J; junction bases unmatched: 8. Per germline, CDR1 LGHDT and CDR2 YNNKEL (reference sequence).

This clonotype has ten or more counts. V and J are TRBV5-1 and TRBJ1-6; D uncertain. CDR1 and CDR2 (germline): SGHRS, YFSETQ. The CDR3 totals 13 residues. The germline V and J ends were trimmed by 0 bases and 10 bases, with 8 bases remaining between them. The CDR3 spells CASSLERGSPLHF. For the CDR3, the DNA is TGCGCCAGCAGCTTGGAACGAGGGTCACCCCTCCACTTT.

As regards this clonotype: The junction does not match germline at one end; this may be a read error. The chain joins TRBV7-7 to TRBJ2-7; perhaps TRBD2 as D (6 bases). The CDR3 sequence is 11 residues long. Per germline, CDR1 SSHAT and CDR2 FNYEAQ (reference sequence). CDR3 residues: CASSLWRGPSF. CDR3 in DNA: TGTGCTAGCAGCTTATGGAGGGGCCCATCCTTC.

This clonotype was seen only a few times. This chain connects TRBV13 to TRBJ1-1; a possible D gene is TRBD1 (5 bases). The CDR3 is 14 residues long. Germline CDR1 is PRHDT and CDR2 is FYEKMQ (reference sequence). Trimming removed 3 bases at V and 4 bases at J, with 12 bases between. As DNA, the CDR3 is TGTGCCAGCAGCTTTCGGGACGCCCCCACTGAAGCTTTCTTT. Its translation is CASSFRDAPTEAFF.

CDR3 DNA: TGTGCCAGCTTGTTTCTGGGTTCAGATACGCAGTATTTT. It translates to CASLFLGSDTQYF. The chain joins TRBV2 to TRBJ2-3; D is unresolved. V was clipped by 8 bases and J by 4 bases, with 13 bases between them. Germline CDR1 and CDR2: SNHLY and FYNNEI. The CDR3 is 13 residues long.

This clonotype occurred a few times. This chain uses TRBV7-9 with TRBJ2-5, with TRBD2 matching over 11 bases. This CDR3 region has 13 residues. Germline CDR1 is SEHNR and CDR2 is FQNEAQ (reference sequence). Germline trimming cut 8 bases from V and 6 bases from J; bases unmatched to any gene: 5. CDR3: CASGLAGGKTQYF. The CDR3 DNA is TGTGCCAGCGGGCTAGCGGGGGGAAAGACCCAGTACTTC. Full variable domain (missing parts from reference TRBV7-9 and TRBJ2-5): DTGVSQNPRHKITKRGQNVTFRCDPISEHNRLYWYRQTLGQGPEFLTYFQNEAQLEKSRLLSDRFSAERPKGSFSTLEIQRTEQGDSAMYLCASGLAGGKTQYFGPGTRLLVL.

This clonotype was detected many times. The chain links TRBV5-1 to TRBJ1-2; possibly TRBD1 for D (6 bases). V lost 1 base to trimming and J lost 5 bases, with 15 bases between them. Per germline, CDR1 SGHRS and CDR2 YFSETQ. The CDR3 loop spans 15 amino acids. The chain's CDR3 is CASSLLGGGGYGYTF. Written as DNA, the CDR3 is TGCGCCAGCAGCTTGTTAGGGGGTGGCGGTTATGGCTACACCTTC.

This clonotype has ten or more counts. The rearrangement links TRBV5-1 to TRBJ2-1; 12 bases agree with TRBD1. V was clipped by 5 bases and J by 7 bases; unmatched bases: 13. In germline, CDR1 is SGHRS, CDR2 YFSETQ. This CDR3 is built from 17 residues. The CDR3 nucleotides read TGCGCCAGCAGACCGGGCCCGGGACAGGGGGCGTTAAATGAGCAGTTCTTC. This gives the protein CASRPGPGQGALNEQFF.

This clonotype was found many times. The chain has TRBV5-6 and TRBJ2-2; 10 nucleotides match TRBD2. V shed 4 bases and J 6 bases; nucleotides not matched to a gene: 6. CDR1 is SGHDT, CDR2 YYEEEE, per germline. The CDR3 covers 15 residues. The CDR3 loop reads CASSLSSGGAGELFF. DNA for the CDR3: TGTGCCAGCAGCCTCTCCAGCGGGGGGGCCGGGGAGCTGTTTTTT.

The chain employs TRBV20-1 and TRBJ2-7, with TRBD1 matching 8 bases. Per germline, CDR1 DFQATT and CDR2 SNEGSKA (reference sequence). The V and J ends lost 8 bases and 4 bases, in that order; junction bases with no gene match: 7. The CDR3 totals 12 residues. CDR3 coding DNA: TGCAGTATCGACAGGGGCACTTACGAGCAGTACTTC. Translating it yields CSIDRGTYEQYF.

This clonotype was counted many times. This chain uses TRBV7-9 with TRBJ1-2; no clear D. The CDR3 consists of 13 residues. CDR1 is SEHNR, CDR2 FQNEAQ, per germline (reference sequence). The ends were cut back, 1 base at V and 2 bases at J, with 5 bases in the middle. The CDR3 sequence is CASSLGENYGYTF. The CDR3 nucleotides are TGTGCCAGCAGCTTAGGAGAGAACTATGGCTACACCTTC.

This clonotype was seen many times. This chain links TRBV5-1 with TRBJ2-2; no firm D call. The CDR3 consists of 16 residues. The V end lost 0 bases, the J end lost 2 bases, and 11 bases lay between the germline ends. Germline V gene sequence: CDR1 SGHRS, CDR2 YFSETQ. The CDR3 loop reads CASSLGPQSNTGELFF. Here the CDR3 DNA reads TGCGCCAGCAGCTTGGGCCCCCAGAGTAACACCGGGGAGCTGTTTTTT.

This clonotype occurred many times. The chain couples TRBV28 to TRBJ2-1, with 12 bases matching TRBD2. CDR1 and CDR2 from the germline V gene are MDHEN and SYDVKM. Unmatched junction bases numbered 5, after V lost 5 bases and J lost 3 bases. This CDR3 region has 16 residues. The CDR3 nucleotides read TGTGCCAGCAGTAAACTAGCGGGGGGTTACTACAATGAGCAGTTCTTC. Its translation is CASSKLAGGYYNEQFF.

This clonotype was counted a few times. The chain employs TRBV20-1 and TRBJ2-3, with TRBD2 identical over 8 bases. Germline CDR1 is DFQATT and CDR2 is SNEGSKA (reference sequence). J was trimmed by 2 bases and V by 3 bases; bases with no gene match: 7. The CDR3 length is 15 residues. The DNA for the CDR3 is TGCAGTGCTAGGGGGGGACTAGACTTCACAGATACGCAGTATTTT. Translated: CSARGGLDFTDTQYF.

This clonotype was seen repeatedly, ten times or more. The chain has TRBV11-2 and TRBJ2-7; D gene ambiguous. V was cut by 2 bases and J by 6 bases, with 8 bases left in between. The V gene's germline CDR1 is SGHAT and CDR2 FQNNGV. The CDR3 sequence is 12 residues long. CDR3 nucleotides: TGTGCCAGCAGCTTAAAGGGCGTCGAGCAGTACTTC. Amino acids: CASSLKGVEQYF.

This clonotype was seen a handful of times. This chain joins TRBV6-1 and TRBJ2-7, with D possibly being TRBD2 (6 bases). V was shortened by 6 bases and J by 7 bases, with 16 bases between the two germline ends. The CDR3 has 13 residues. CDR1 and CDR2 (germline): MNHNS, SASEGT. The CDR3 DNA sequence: TGTGCCAGCAGCTCCGGAGGGCGGTGGGAGCAGTACTTC. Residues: CASSSGGRWEQYF.

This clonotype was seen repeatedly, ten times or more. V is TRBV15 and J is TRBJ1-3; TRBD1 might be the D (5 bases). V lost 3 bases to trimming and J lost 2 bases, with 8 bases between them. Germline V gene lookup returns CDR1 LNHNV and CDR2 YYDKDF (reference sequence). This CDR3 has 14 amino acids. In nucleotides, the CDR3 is TGTGCCACCAGCAGTAACAGGCCTGGAAACACCATATATTTT. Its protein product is CATSSNRPGNTIYF.

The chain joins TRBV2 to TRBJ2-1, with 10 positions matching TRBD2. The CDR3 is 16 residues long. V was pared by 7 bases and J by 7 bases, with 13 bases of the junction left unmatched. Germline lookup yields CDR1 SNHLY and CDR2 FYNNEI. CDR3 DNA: TGTGCCAGCACCCCACGGGTTAGCGGGGGGAGTAATGAGCAGTTCTTC. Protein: CASTPRVSGGSNEQFF.

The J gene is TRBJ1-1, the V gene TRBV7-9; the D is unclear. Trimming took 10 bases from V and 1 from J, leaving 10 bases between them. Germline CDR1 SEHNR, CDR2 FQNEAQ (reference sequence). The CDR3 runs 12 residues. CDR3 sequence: CATLRGNTEAFF. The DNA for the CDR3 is TGTGCCACCCTTCGGGGGAACACTGAAGCTTTCTTT.

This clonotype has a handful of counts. The CDR3 DNA reads as TGTGCCAGCAGCCGAAGGACAGAGAATGAAAAACTGTTTTTT. Translating gives CASSRRTENEKLFF. The J gene is TRBJ1-4, the V gene TRBV7-9; D possibly corresponds to TRBD1 (6 bases). The germline V and J ends were trimmed by 5 bases and 5 bases, with 12 bases remaining between them. Per germline, CDR1 SEHNR and CDR2 FQNEAQ (reference sequence). The CDR3 extends over 14 amino acids.

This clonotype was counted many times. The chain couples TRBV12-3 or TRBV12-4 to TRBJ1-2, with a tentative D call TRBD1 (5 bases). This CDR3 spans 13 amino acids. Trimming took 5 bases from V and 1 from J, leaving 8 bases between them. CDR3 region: CASSLQVNYGYTF. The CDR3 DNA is TGTGCCAGCAGTCTACAGGTTAACTATGGCTACACCTTC.

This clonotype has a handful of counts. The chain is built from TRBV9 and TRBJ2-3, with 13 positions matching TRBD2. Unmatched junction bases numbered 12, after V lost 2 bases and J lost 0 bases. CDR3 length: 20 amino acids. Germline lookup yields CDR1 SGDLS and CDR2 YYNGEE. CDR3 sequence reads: CASSVNSGTSGDASTDTQYF. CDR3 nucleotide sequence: TGTGCCAGCAGCGTCAATTCCGGGACTAGCGGGGACGCTAGCACAGATACGCAGTATTTT.

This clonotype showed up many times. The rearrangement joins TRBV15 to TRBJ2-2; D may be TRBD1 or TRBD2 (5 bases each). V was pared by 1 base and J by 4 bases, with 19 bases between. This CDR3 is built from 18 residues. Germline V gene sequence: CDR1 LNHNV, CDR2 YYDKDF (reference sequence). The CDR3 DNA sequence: TGTGCCACCAGCAGAGGCTTAAGAGGGGATAGGACCACCGGGGAGCTGTTTTTT. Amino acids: CATSRGLRGDRTTGELFF.

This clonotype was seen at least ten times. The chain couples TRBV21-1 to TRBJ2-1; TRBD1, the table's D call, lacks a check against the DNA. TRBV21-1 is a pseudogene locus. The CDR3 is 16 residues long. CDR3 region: CASSKAGTNSYNEQFF. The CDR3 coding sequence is TGTGCCAGCAGCAAAGCAGGGACAAACTCCTACAATGAGCAGTTCTTC.

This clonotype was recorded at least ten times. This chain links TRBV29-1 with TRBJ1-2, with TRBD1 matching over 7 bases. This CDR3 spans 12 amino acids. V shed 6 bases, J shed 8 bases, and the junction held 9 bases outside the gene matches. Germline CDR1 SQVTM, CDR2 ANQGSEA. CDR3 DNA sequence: TGCAGCGTAGAACAGGGGCGGAGAGGCTACACCTTC. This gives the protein CSVEQGRRGYTF.

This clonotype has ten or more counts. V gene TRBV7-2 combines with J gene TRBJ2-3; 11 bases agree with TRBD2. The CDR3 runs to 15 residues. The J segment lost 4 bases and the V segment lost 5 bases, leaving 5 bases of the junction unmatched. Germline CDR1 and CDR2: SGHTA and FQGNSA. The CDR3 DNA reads TGTGCCAGCAGCCTAACTAGCGGGGGTTCAGATACGCAGTATTTT. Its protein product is CASSLTSGGSDTQYF.

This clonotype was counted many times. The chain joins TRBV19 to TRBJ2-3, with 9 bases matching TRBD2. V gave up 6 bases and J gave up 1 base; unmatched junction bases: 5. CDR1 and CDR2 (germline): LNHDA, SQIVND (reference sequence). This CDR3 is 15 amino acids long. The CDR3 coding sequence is TGTGCCAGTAGCACCTTAGCGGGGGGCACAGATACGCAGTATTTT. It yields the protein CASSTLAGGTDTQYF. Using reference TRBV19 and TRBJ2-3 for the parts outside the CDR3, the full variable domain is DGGITQSPKYLFRKEGQNVTLSCEQNLNHDAMYWYRQDPGQGLRLIYYSQIVNDFQKGDIAEGYSVSREKKESFPLTVTSAQKNPTAFYLCASSTLAGGTDTQYFGPGTRLTVL.